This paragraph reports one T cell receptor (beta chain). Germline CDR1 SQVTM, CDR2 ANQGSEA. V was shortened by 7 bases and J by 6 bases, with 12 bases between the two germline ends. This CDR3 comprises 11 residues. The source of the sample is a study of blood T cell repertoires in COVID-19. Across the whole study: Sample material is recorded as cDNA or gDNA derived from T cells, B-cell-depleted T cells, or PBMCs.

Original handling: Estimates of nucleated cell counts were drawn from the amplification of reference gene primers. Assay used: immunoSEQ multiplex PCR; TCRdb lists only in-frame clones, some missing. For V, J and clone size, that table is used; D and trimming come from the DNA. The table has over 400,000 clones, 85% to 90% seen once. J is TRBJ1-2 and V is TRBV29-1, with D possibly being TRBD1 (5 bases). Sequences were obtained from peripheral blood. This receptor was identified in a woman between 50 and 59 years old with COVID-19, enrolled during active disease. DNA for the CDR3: TGCAGCGACGCGTGGGGGGATGGCTACACCTTC. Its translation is CSDAWGDGYTF.